These 9 T cell receptor beta chains came from one sample sequenced in a study of shared clonotypes between healthy human individuals. Sequenced by immunoSEQ multiplex PCR; TCRdb stores in-frame clones only, minus some. The data contain millions of clones, about 95% of them seen just once; the ten biggest clones take up 0.85% to 1.2%. Terminally differentiated effector memory CD45RA+ cells were excluded from the naive CD8 cells, which were CD45RO-negative and positively selected for CCR7. Sequenced material: naive CD8+ T cells sorted from blood. The source is a man between 18 and 35 years old in good health.

In DNA form, the CDR3 reads TGTGCCAGTGGGGGGGAAAAACTGTTTTTT. Amino acid sequence: CASGGEKLFF. The chain employs TRBV19 and TRBJ1-4; D perhaps matches TRBD1 (5 bases). The V gene lost 8 bases and the J gene lost 8 bases, with 6 bases spanning the gap. There are 10 residues in the CDR3. Per the germline V gene, CDR1 is LNHDA and CDR2 is SQIVND (reference sequence).

This chain connects TRBV13 to TRBJ2-5; 14 positions agree with TRBD2. The CDR3 consists of 16 residues. V lost 5 bases to trimming and J lost 5 bases; unmatched junction nucleotides: 7. Germline V gene sequence: CDR1 PRHDT, CDR2 FYEKMQ (reference sequence). CDR3 region: CASSERLAGGLETQYF. CDR3 nucleotide sequence: TGTGCCAGCAGCGAAAGACTAGCGGGGGGGCTGGAGACCCAGTACTTC. Looking up the rest from reference TRBV13 and TRBJ2-5 gives the full variable domain: AAGVIQSPRHLIKEKRETATLKCYPIPRHDTVYWYQQGPGQDPQFLISFYEKMQSDKGSIPDRFSAQQFSDYHSELNMSSLELGDSALYFCASSERLAGGLETQYFGPGTRLLVL.

The CDR3 region is CASSQALEGPDTQYF. In DNA form, the CDR3 reads TGCGCCAGCAGCCAAGCCTTGGAGGGTCCAGATACGCAGTATTTT. The chain has TRBV4-1 and TRBJ2-3, with D possibly matching TRBD2 (6 bases). Germline V gene data show CDR1 as MGHRA and CDR2 as YSYEKL. This CDR3 contains 15 residues. Trimming left V 1 base short and J 4 bases short, with 12 bases between.

The chain employs TRBV18 and TRBJ1-6; no definite D call. V lost 0 bases to trimming and J lost 9 bases, with 9 bases between them. From germline, CDR1 is KGHSH and CDR2 LQKENI. The CDR3 runs 14 residues. CDR3 in DNA: TGTGCCAGCTCACCACCGGCCTGGGGTTCACCCCTCCACTTT. Residues: CASSPPAWGSPLHF.

The rearrangement uses TRBV6-5 and TRBJ1-3, with D maybe TRBD1 (6 bases). The CDR3 runs to 13 residues. The V gene's germline CDR1 is MNHEY and CDR2 SVGAGI. With 5 bases removed from V and 7 bases from J, the gap between germline ends came to 12 bases. CDR3 nucleotide sequence: TGTGCCAGCAGTAAACAGGGAGGCAACACCATATATTTT. Translated, it gives CASSKQGGNTIYF.

The V and J genes are TRBV28 and TRBJ2-7; 7 nucleotides align to TRBD2. This CDR3 is built from 14 residues. Germline CDR1 MDHEN, CDR2 SYDVKM. The junction had 7 bases not matched to a gene; V was cut back by 3 bases and J by 5 bases. The CDR3 region is CASSFPTSENEQYF. The CDR3 DNA is TGTGCCAGCAGTTTCCCTACTAGCGAGAACGAGCAGTACTTC.

The count of this clone is one. The chain joins TRBV4-1 to TRBJ2-7; a possible D gene is TRBD2 (6 bases). Trimming removed 4 bases from V and 3 bases from J, with 16 bases in between. This CDR3 spans 15 amino acids. Per the germline V gene, CDR1 is MGHRA and CDR2 is YSYEKL. The chain's CDR3 is CASSPSGAGNYEQYF. CDR3 bases: TGCGCCAGCAGCCCCTCGGGTGCGGGGAACTACGAGCAGTACTTC.

This rearrangement joins TRBV10-2 to TRBJ2-3; D gene ambiguous. The CDR3 is made up of 13 amino acids. Trimming took 3 bases from V and 6 from J, leaving 10 bases between them. From germline, CDR1 is WSHSY and CDR2 SAAADI. DNA for the CDR3: TGCGCCAGCAGTGATGGGGATGGGGATACGCAGTATTTT. Amino acids: CASSDGDGDTQYF.

In its sample, this clone was seen a few times. The chain links TRBV7-9 to TRBJ1-1, with TRBD1 matching 8 bases. There are 14 residues in the CDR3. Germline loops: CDR1 SEHNR, CDR2 FQNEAQ (reference sequence). Germline trimming cut 5 bases from V and 3 bases from J; bases unmatched to any gene: 5. The CDR3 DNA reads TGTGCCAGCAGCATACCGACAGGGGACACTGAAGCTTTCTTT. Amino acid sequence: CASSIPTGDTEAFF.